A single sample is the source of the 28 T cell receptor beta chains below, sequenced in a study of cytomegalovirus exposure and HLA in healthy donors. PCR involved 60 Vbeta and 13 Jbeta primers. Repertoires were generated with immunoSEQ multiplex PCR, while TCRdb's copy carries only in-frame clones and drops some. This table has about 110,000 clones, less than 85% appearing once. The sequencing input was PBMCs. The source is a man aged 40-50 years in good health and CMV-seropositive.

This sequence joins TRBV5-4 and TRBJ2-7, with 9 bases aligning to TRBD1. This CDR3 is 14 amino acids long. J was trimmed by 3 bases and V by 0 bases; bases with no gene match: 1. CDR1 is SGHNT and CDR2 is YYREEE in the germline V gene (reference sequence). CDR3 region: CASSLGQGDYEQYF. In DNA, the CDR3 is TGTGCCAGCAGCTTGGGACAGGGGGACTACGAGCAGTACTTC.

Worth noting for this clone: One end of the junction varies from germline; a read error may be responsible. The gene calls are TRBV30 and TRBJ2-4; 10 nucleotides agree with TRBD1. This CDR3 has 14 residues. CDR1 is GTSNPN and CDR2 is SVGIG in the germline V gene (reference sequence). The CDR3 sequence: CAGGQGTAKNSQYF. CDR3 DNA: TGTGCCGGGGGACAGGGGACGGCCAAAAACAGTCAGTACTTC.

The chain joins TRBV28 to TRBJ2-4, with 7 bases fitting TRBD1. Germline assignment: CDR1 MDHEN and CDR2 SYDVKM. The CDR3 spans 18 residues. V lost 1 base and J lost 1; bases outside the gene matches: 10. The CDR3 DNA reads as TGTGCCAGCAGTTTATACCCCCCAACAGGGGTGGCCAAAAACATTCAGTACTTC. The encoded protein is CASSLYPPTGVAKNIQYF.

This clone was counted only a few times. The V and J genes are TRBV6-6 and TRBJ1-6; 10 bases align to TRBD1. The CDR3 consists of 16 residues. The V and J ends lost 5 bases and 6 bases, in that order; junction bases with no gene match: 7. Per germline, CDR1 MNHNY and CDR2 SVGAGI (reference sequence). CDR3: CASSRGQGGFNSPLHF. CDR3 in DNA: TGTGCCAGCAGTCGCGGACAGGGGGGTTTTAATTCACCCCTCCACTTT.

Remarks on this clone: At one of its ends the junction is not consistent with the germline gene, which may arise from a read error. The rearrangement links TRBV19 to TRBJ1-5, with 7 positions matching TRBD1. The CDR3 is made up of 15 amino acids. The germline V gene has CDR1 LNHDA and CDR2 SQIVND (reference sequence). Here the CDR3 reads CASSSRDSLYQPQHF. The CDR3, as DNA: TGTGCCAGTAGTTCCCGGGACAGTTTGTATCAACCCCAGCATTTT. Combining the CDR3 with reference TRBV19 and TRBJ1-5 gives the whole variable domain DGGITQSPKYLFRKEGQNVTLSCEQNLNHDAMYWYRQDPGQGLRLIYYSQIVNDFQKGDIAEGYSVSREKKESFPLTVTSAQKNPTAFYLCASSSRDSLYQPQHFGDGTRLSIL.

The chain links TRBV23-1 to TRBJ2-1; no definite D call. TRBV23-1 belongs to the ORF category, with a function that is uncertain. CDR3 size: 16 residues. Trimming cost V 6 bases and J 2 bases, with 17 bases left between them. DNA for the CDR3: TGCGCCAGCAGCCACCCCGCGGAGAATCCCTACAATGAGCAGTTCTTC. Its protein product is CASSHPAENPYNEQFF.

This clone was found a few times. DNA of the CDR3: TGTGCCAGTAGGGACTTGAACACTGAAGCTTTCTTT. Protein: CASRDLNTEAFF. The gene calls are TRBV19 and TRBJ1-1; no definite D call. CDR1 and CDR2 (germline): LNHDA, SQIVND (reference sequence). CDR3 length: 12 amino acids. The V and J ends lost 6 bases and 0 bases respectively, with 5 bases between them.

V gene TRBV7-2 combines with J gene TRBJ2-5; 10 bases map to TRBD2. The germline V gene has CDR1 SGHTA and CDR2 FQGNSA. CDR3 size: 15 residues. Trimming at V came to 2 bases and at J to 4 bases, leaving 4 bases not matched to a gene. This chain's CDR3 is CASSLNSGRLETQYF. CDR3 in DNA: TGTGCCAGCAGCTTAAATAGCGGGAGGTTAGAGACCCAGTACTTC.

The gene calls are TRBV11-3 and TRBJ2-5, with TRBD2 as a possible D gene (5 bases). From germline, CDR1 is SGHNT and CDR2 YENEEA. Trimming took 5 bases from V and 2 from J, leaving 15 bases between them. The CDR3 contains 15 residues. The chain's CDR3 is CASSQGLAGQETQYF. The CDR3 nucleotides are TGTGCCAGCAGCCAAGGGCTAGCCGGGCAAGAGACCCAGTACTTC.

The chain uses TRBV11-3 and TRBJ2-5, with 8 bases aligning to TRBD2. With 5 bases clipped from V and 3 bases from J, the junction kept 5 bases outside the gene matches. Germline loops: CDR1 SGHNT, CDR2 YENEEA. The CDR3 has 14 amino acids. CDR3 sequence: CASSPGTSEETQYF. DNA of the CDR3: TGTGCCAGCAGCCCTGGGACTAGTGAAGAGACCCAGTACTTC.

The chain joins TRBV10-3 to TRBJ2-5; 9 positions match TRBD2. Germline V CDR1 and CDR2: ENHRY, SYGVKD. CDR3 length: 15 amino acids. V was pared by 7 bases and J by 4 bases, with 10 bases of the junction left unmatched. The CDR3 DNA reads TGTGCCATCAAGGGTAGCGGGGGTGATGGAGAGACCCAGTACTTC. This codes for CAIKGSGGDGETQYF.

This chain connects TRBV5-4 to TRBJ2-7; 10 bases map to TRBD1. This CDR3 is built from 15 residues. Germline V gives CDR1 SGHNT, CDR2 YYREEE (reference sequence). J gave up 5 bases and V 4 bases, and 9 bases lay outside the gene matches. The DNA of the CDR3 is TGTGCCAGCAGCCTTGGTGGGACAGGGGCCAACGAGCAGTACTTC. This sequence encodes CASSLGGTGANEQYF. The full variable domain, with the rest looked up from reference TRBV5-4 and TRBJ2-7, is ETGVTQSPTHLIKTRGQQVTLRCSSQSGHNTVSWYQQALGQGPQFIFQYYREEENGRGNFPPRFSGLQFPNYSSELNVNALELDDSALYLCASSLGGTGANEQYFGPGTRLTVT.

The chain links TRBV30 to TRBJ2-1, with TRBD2 matching over 8 bases. J gave up 9 bases and V 4 bases, and 11 bases lay outside the gene matches. The CDR3 sequence is 14 residues long. Germline values: CDR1 GTSNPN, CDR2 SVGIG (reference sequence). CDR3 protein: CAWTPGLAGTEQFF. The CDR3 DNA is TGTGCCTGGACCCCAGGGTTAGCGGGAACTGAGCAGTTCTTC. The variable domain in full, completed from reference TRBV30 and TRBJ2-1, reads SQTIHQWPATLVQPVGSPLSLECTVEGTSNPNLYWYRQAAGRGLQLLFYSVGIGQISSEVPQNLSASRPQDRQFILSSKKLLLSDSGFYLCAWTPGLAGTEQFFGPGTRLTVL.

V and J are TRBV18 and TRBJ1-1; D unclear. Trimming took 0 bases from V and 0 from J, leaving 8 bases between them. This CDR3 spans 15 amino acids. Germline CDR1 KGHSH, CDR2 LQKENI. Here the CDR3 DNA reads TGTGCCAGCTCACCACCGAAGCAAATGAACACTGAAGCTTTCTTT. Translating it yields CASSPPKQMNTEAFF.

The chain couples TRBV5-4 to TRBJ2-5; 12 nucleotides match TRBD2. Per germline, CDR1 SGHNT and CDR2 YYREEE (reference sequence). Losses at the gene ends were 4 bases for V and 5 bases for J; bases not matched to a gene: 6. This CDR3 has 15 amino acids. The CDR3 sequence is CASSRTSGGRETQYF. The CDR3 bases are TGTGCCAGCAGCCGAACTAGCGGGGGGAGGGAGACCCAGTACTTC.

CDR3 amino acids: CASSLRTGGSGANVLTF. In DNA form, the CDR3 reads TGTGCCAGCAGTTTGCGGACAGGCGGCTCTGGGGCCAACGTCCTGACTTTC. The chain recombines TRBV28 with TRBJ2-6; 7 nucleotides agree with TRBD1. Trimming cost V 3 bases and J 0 bases; bases outside gene matches: 5. This CDR3 contains 17 residues. The germline V gene has CDR1 MDHEN and CDR2 SYDVKM.

This clone was seen only a few times. The J gene is TRBJ2-1, the V gene TRBV9; TRBD2 aligns across 7 bases. Germline values: CDR1 SGDLS, CDR2 YYNGEE. Unmatched junction bases numbered 11, after V lost 3 bases and J lost 8 bases. The CDR3 runs 15 residues. Here the CDR3 reads CASSAPGTNRDEQFF. In DNA, the CDR3 is TGTGCCAGCAGCGCACCCGGGACTAACCGAGATGAGCAGTTCTTC.

The genes are TRBV7-2 and TRBJ2-6; 10 bases map to TRBD2. The germline CDR1 and CDR2 sequences are SGHTA and FQGNSA. This CDR3 region has 18 residues. The trim removed 2 bases at V and 1 base at J, leaving 5 bases unmatched. In DNA, the CDR3 is TGTGCCAGCAGCTTAAGGACGGGACTAGCGTCTGGGGCCAACGTCCTGACTTTC. This codes for CASSLRTGLASGANVLTF.

This clone was observed a handful of times. The chain recombines TRBV7-8 with TRBJ2-3, with D possibly matching TRBD1 (5 bases). Germline V CDR1 and CDR2: SGHVS, FQNEAQ. The CDR3 contains 14 residues. Trimming pared 7 bases from V and 1 base from J, leaving 12 bases between. The CDR3: CASTPRARTDTQYF. DNA of the CDR3: TGTGCCAGCACCCCCAGGGCTCGCACAGATACGCAGTATTTT. Full variable domain (rest looked up from reference TRBV7-8 and TRBJ2-3): GAGVSQSPRYKVAKRGQDVALRCDPISGHVSLFWYQQALGQGPEFLTYFQNEAQLDKSGLPSDRFFAERPEGSVSTLKIQRTQQEDSAVYLCASTPRARTDTQYFGPGTRLTVL.

This chain links TRBV5-1 with TRBJ1-3; D uncertain. From germline, CDR1 is SGHRS and CDR2 YFSETQ. Trimming shortened V by 3 bases and J by 1 base, and 8 bases separated the two germline ends. The CDR3 is 14 residues long. CDR3 loop: CASSYQDSGNTIYF. The DNA of the CDR3 is TGCGCCAGCAGCTACCAGGATTCTGGAAACACCATATATTTT. The full variable domain, in which reference TRBV5-1 and TRBJ1-3 provide the parts outside the CDR3, is KAGVTQTPRYLIKTRGQQVTLSCSPISGHRSVSWYQQTPGQGLQFLFEYFSETQRNKGNFPGRFSGRQFSNSRSEMNVSTLELGDSALYLCASSYQDSGNTIYFGEGSWLTVV.

The chain uses TRBV29-1 and TRBJ2-1; 9 nucleotides align to TRBD2. The CDR3 sequence is 15 residues long. Per germline, CDR1 SQVTM and CDR2 ANQGSEA. V lost 1 base and J lost 4; bases outside the gene matches: 5. The CDR3 loop is CSVEGTSDKYNEQFF. DNA for the CDR3: TGCAGCGTTGAAGGGACTAGCGACAAATACAATGAGCAGTTCTTC.

V and J are TRBV5-1 and TRBJ2-7; 7 bases match TRBD1. The CDR3 is 14 residues long. In germline, CDR1 is SGHRS, CDR2 YFSETQ. V shed 3 bases, J shed 5 bases, and the junction held 8 bases outside the gene matches. The DNA for the CDR3 is TGCGCCAGCAGCTCTAACAGGGGAAGGGACGAGCAGTACTTC. Translated: CASSSNRGRDEQYF.

This CDR3 is CASSPEGAQYF. DNA of the CDR3: TGTGCCAGCTCACCCGAGGGGGCCCAGTACTTC. The genes are TRBV18 and TRBJ2-5; D is perhaps TRBD1 (6 bases). The CDR3 covers 11 residues. Per the germline V gene, CDR1 is KGHSH and CDR2 is LQKENI. The V gene lost 3 bases and the J gene lost 9 bases, with 8 bases spanning the gap.

The chain recombines TRBV4-3 with TRBJ2-5; TRBD1 is a possible D gene (7 bases). Between the trimmed V and J ends, which lost 5 bases and 0 bases, there was a span of 16 bases. The CDR3 has 16 residues. Germline assignment: CDR1 LGHNA and CDR2 YSLEER. This CDR3 is CASSLAAGGYQETQYF. CDR3 nucleotide sequence: TGCGCCAGCAGCTTGGCGGCAGGGGGGTACCAAGAGACCCAGTACTTC.

DNA of the CDR3: TGTGCCAGCTCACCACCAGGGACTTGGGGTGGCGAGCAGTACTTC. Encoded protein: CASSPPGTWGGEQYF. The chain combines TRBV18 with TRBJ2-7; a weak D match, TRBD2 (6 bases). V was trimmed by 0 bases and J by 6 bases, leaving 15 bases between them. From germline, CDR1 is KGHSH and CDR2 LQKENI. This CDR3 region has 15 residues.

This chain joins TRBV7-2 and TRBJ2-7; 7 nucleotides line up with TRBD2. J lost 2 bases, V lost 1 base, and 8 bases had no gene match. The CDR3 consists of 16 residues. Germline CDR1 and CDR2: SGHTA and FQGNSA. The CDR3 nucleotides are TGTGCCAGCAGCTTAGAGTTCCAGCGGGGTACCTACGAGCAGTACTTC. The encoded protein is CASSLEFQRGTYEQYF.

The chain is built from TRBV4-1 and TRBJ1-4, with a weak D call TRBD1 (5 bases). Trimming pared 1 base from V and 0 bases from J, leaving 9 bases between. This CDR3 is built from 16 residues. Germline V gene lookup returns CDR1 MGHRA and CDR2 YSYEKL. The chain's CDR3 is CASSQVRGATNEKLFF. Here the CDR3 DNA reads TGCGCCAGCAGCCAAGTGCGGGGCGCAACTAATGAAAAACTGTTTTTT.

This clone was found a few times. V and J are TRBV6-6 and TRBJ1-2, with unresolved D. The CDR3 sequence is 14 residues long. The germline CDR1 and CDR2 sequences are MNHNY and SVGAGI (reference sequence). V lost 0 bases, J lost 5 bases, and 10 bases lay in between. CDR3 sequence reads: CASSYSLGSYGYTF. The DNA for the CDR3 is TGTGCCAGCAGTTACTCACTAGGGTCTTATGGCTACACCTTC.